Given below is one TCR beta chain in context. Its antigen is unidentified. This record belongs to a study of T cells in Graves' hyperthyroidism and ophthalmopathy. Study findings and constraints: The model anticipated ophthalmopathy a median approximately 6.6 months pre-onset. The authors' 13 V-J model separated ophthalmopathy from stable hyperthyroidism. Also found in blood were most expanded thyroid clonotypes above 0.001.

Amplified TCR beta CDR3 regions derived from RNA transcripts. HTBI primers were used for first-round RT-PCR of the TCR CDR3. TCRdb re-called the multiplex PCR reads with MiXCR, one entry per CDR3 protein. The table includes fewer than 850,000 distinct CDR3 sequences, approximately 15% detected once. This CDR3 is built from 12 residues. Per germline, CDR1 LNHDA and CDR2 SQIVND (reference sequence). Trimming stripped 4 bases from V and 5 bases from J, with 7 bases between. Every diagnosis used clinical symptoms, serum thyroxine and TRAb, thyroid ultrasound and orbital computed tomography. The chain recombines TRBV19 with TRBJ2-3; possibly TRBD2 for D (6 bases). The sample was blood. The sequence was collected from a man in his forties or fifties with Graves' hyperthyroidism. CDR3 coding DNA: TGTGCCAGTAGTACGGGAGTAGATACGCAGTATTTT. Encoded protein: CASSTGVDTQYF.